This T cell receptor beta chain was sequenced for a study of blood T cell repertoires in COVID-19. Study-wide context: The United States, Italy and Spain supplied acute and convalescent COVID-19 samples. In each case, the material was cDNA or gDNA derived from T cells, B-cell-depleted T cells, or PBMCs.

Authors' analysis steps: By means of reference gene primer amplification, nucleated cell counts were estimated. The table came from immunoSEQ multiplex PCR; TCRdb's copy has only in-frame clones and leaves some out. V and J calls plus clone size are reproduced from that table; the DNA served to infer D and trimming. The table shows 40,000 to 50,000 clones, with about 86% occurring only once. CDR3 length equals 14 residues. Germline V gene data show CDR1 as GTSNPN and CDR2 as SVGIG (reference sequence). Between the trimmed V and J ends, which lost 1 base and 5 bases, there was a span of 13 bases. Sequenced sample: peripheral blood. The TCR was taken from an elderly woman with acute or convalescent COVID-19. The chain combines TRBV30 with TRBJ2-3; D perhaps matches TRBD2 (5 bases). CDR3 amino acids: CAWSGGLRGDTQYF. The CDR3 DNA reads TGTGCCTGGAGTGGGGGTCTCCGGGGAGATACGCAGTATTTT.